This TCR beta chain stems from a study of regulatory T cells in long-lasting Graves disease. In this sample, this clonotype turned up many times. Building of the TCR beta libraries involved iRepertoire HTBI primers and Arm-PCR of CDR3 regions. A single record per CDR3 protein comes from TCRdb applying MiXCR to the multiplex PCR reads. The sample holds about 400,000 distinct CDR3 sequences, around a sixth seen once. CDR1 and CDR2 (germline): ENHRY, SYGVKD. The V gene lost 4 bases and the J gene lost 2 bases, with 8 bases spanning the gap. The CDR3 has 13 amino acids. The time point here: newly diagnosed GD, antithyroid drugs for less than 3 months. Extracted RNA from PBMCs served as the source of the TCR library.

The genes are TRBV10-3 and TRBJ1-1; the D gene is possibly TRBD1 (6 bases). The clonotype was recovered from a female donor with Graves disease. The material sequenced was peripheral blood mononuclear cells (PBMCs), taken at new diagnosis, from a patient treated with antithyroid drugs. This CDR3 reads CAISGQENTEAFF. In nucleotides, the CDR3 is TGTGCCATCAGTGGACAGGAAAACACTGAAGCTTTCTTT.